This paragraph reports one TCR beta chain. Its target is not known. This table comes from immunoSEQ multiplex PCR, and its TCRdb copy is limited to in-frame clones, with some not included. The table lists under 200,000 clones, roughly four fifths of them singletons, with less than 6% in the top ten. This specimen comes from a study of cytotoxic CD8 clonotypes in ibrutinib-treated CLL. Study outcomes and limitations: Age-matched healthy donor levels were exceeded by baseline clonality, which tracked circulating CD8+ T-cell counts. Samples were collected at differing times from sustained-remission and progressing patients. Public clonotypes, found uncommonly, either contracted or stayed stable on treatment.

The germline V gene encodes CDR1 SGHTA and CDR2 FQGNSA. Trimming removed 3 bases at V and 2 bases at J, with 14 bases between. This CDR3 is 16 amino acids long. The V gene is TRBV7-2, the J gene TRBJ1-5; unclear D gene. The sequences come from PBMCs, collected after 24 months of ibrutinib treatment. The TCR comes from a human donor with chronic lymphocytic leukemia. The CDR3 DNA sequence: TGTGCCAGCAGCTTCTTAACAGATTTTGGCAATCAGCCCCAGCATTTT. Its protein product is CASSFLTDFGNQPQHF.